The clone carrying this T cell receptor beta chain was counted once. Unmatched junction bases numbered 7, after V lost 3 bases and J lost 2 bases. This CDR3 is 17 amino acids long. CDR1 and CDR2 from the germline V gene are SGHRS and YFSETQ. These data are taken from a study of shared clonotypes between healthy human individuals. An assay was performed, and its level was deep. Sorted-subset replicate PCR reactions were performed with around 200 ng DNA, corresponding to roughly 30,000 T cell genomes. Sequenced by immunoSEQ multiplex PCR; TCRdb stores in-frame clones only, minus some. The data contain 2,500,000 or so clones, approximately 94% of them seen just once; the ten biggest clones take up 0.35% to 0.45%.

The chain uses TRBV5-1 and TRBJ2-5; 13 bases fit TRBD2. The sequencing input was naive CD4+ T cells from PBMCs. Subset described: CD45RA+ positively selected. The sequence derives from a man between 18 and 35 years old in good health. Some clones in this sample may be carry-over from other donors' samples. The CDR3 sequence: CASSYGLAGVGQETQYF. CDR3 sequence (DNA): TGCGCCAGCAGCTATGGACTAGCGGGAGTGGGGCAAGAGACCCAGTACTTC.